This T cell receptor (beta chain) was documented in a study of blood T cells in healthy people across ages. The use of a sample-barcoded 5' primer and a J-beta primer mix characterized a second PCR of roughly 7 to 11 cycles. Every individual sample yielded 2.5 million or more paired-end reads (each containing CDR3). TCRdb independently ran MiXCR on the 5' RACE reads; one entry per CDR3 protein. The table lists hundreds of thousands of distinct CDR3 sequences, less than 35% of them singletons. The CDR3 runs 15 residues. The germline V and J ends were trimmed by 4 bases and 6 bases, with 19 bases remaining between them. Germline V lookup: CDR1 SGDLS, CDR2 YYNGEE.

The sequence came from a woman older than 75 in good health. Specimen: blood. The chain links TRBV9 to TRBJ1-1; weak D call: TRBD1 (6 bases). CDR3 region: CASSPSGHPWAEAFF. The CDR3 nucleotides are TGTGCCAGCAGCCCCTCGGGACACCCTTGGGCTGAAGCTTTCTTT.